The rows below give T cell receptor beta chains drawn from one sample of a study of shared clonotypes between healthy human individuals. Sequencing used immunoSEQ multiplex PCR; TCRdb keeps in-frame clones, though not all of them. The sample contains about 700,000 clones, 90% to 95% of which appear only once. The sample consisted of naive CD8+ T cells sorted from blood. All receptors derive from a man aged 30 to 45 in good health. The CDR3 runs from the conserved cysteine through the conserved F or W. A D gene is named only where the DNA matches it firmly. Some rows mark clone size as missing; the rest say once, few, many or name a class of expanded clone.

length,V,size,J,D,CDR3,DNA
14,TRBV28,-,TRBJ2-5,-,CASSADVPSRDQYF,TGTGCCAGCAGTGCGGACGTACCTTCTCGCGACCAGTACTTC
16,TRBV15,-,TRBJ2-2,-,CATSRVGTLNTGELFF,TGTGCCACCAGCAGAGTCGGGACTCTGAACACCGGGGAGCTGTTTTTT
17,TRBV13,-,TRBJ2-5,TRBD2,CASSPLGLAITQETQYF,TGTGCCAGCAGCCCATTAGGACTAGCGATTACGCAAGAGACCCAGTACTTC
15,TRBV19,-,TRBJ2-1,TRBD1,CASSNRGLSYNEQFF,TGTGCCAGTAGTAACAGGGGCCTCTCCTACAATGAGCAGTTCTTC
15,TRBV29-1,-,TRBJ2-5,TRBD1,CSVDSGTETLETQYF,TGCAGCGTTGATTCGGGGACAGAGACCCTGGAGACCCAGTACTTC
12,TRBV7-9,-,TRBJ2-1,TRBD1,CASSSDRGEQFF,TGTGCCAGCAGCTCAGACAGGGGTGAGCAGTTCTTC
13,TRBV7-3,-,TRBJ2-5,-,CASSLWSSETQYF,TGTGCCAGCAGCTTATGGAGTTCAGAGACCCAGTACTTC
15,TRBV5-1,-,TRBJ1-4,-,CASSPLGGPREKLFF,TGCGCCAGCAGCCCCCTGGGCGGGCCCCGGGAAAAACTGTTTTTT
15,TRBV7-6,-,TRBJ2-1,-,CASSLDESSYNEQFF,TGTGCCAGCAGCTTAGATGAGTCCTCCTACAATGAGCAGTTCTTC
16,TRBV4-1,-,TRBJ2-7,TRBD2,CASSLSGLADEYEQYF,TGCGCCAGCAGCCTATCAGGACTAGCCGATGAATACGAGCAGTACTTC
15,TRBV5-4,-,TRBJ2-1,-,CASSLVQGEGNEQFF,TGTGCCAGCAGCTTGGTCCAGGGGGAGGGCAATGAGCAGTTCTTC
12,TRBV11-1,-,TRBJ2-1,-,CASSPRTDEQFF,TGTGCCAGCAGCCCCCGTACGGATGAGCAGTTCTTC
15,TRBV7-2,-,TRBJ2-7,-,CASSLVNQVSYEQYF,TGTGCCAGCAGCTTAGTTAATCAAGTCTCCTACGAGCAGTACTTC
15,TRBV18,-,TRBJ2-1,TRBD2,CASSPWTSAHNEQFF,TGTGCCAGCTCACCTTGGACTAGCGCCCACAATGAGCAGTTCTTC
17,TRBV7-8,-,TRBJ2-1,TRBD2,CASSRRERLARDNEQFF,TGTGCCAGCAGCAGAAGAGAGAGACTAGCGCGAGACAATGAGCAGTTCTTC
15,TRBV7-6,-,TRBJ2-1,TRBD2,CASSPTSGRSYEQFF,TGTGCCAGCAGCCCTACCAGCGGGAGAAGCTATGAGCAGTTCTTC
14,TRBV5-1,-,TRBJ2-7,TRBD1,CASRSDRGNYEQYF,TGCGCCAGCAGATCGGACAGGGGAAACTACGAGCAGTACTTC
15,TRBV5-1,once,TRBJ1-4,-,CASSLGGGANEKLFF,TGCGCCAGCAGCTTGGGCGGGGGAGCTAATGAAAAACTGTTTTTT
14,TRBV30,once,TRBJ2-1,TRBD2,CAWSLRGRLDEQFF,TGTGCCTGGAGTCTGCGGGGGAGGCTCGATGAGCAGTTCTTC
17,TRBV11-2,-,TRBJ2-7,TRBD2,CASSLAGTSGLPYEQYF,TGTGCCAGCAGCTTAGCGGGGACTAGCGGTTTACCCTACGAGCAGTACTTC
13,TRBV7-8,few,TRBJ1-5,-,CASSTAPYQPQHF,TGTGCCAGCAGCACAGCCCCATACCAGCCCCAGCATTTT
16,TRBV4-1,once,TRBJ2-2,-,CASSHLKTGKTGELFF,TGCGCCAGCAGCCACCTAAAGACAGGCAAAACCGGGGAGCTGTTTTTT
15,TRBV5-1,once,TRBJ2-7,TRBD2,CASSLRGSIIHEQYF,TGCGCCAGCAGCTTGCGCGGGAGTATTATCCACGAGCAGTACTTC
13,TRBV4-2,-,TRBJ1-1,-,CASSPTGNTEAFF,TGTGCCAGCAGCCCTACAGGGAACACTGAAGCTTTCTTT